The 27 T cell receptor beta chains in this list originate from one sample, sequenced in a study of blood T cell repertoires in COVID-19 (TCRdb year 2020). Libraries were made using the immunoSEQ multiplex PCR assay. This is the immuneACCESS table as TCRdb keeps it, with only in-frame sequences that have V and J called. A part of the clones is gone; compared with another copy, unresolved V genes explain less than half, and the rest is unexplained. The sample records some 200,000 clones, 75% to 90% of which are singletons. The ten largest clones take up about 2.2% of the sample. Sequencing was performed on PBMCs or T cells enriched from blood (not recorded which). The receptors were sampled from a woman aged 30 to 39 who had recovered from COVID-19.

The rearrangement joins TRBV4-3 to TRBJ2-7; 10 nucleotides align to TRBD2. J lost 7 bases, V lost 0 bases, and 6 bases had no gene match. Per germline, CDR1 LGHNA and CDR2 YSLEER. This CDR3 has 15 residues. CDR3 bases: TGCGCCAGCAGCCAAGATCTCGGGACTAGCGATGAGCAGTACTTC. Its translation: CASSQDLGTSDEQYF.

The V and J genes are TRBV7-8 and TRBJ2-7, with 8 bases aligning to TRBD1. V gave up 4 bases and J gave up 5 bases; unmatched junction bases: 10. Germline V CDR1 and CDR2: SGHVS, FQNEAQ. This CDR3 region has 15 residues. The CDR3 here is CASSSLDRVWDEQYF. The CDR3 nucleotides are TGTGCCAGCAGCTCCCTGGACAGGGTATGGGACGAGCAGTACTTC.

V usage is TRBV2 and J usage is TRBJ2-2; D is possibly TRBD2 (5 bases). In germline, CDR1 is SNHLY, CDR2 FYNNEI. The CDR3 consists of 15 residues. Trimming removed 7 bases at V and 4 bases at J, with 16 bases between. CDR3 region: CASIPLDGVTGELFF. The CDR3, as DNA: TGTGCCAGCATCCCTTTGGACGGGGTCACCGGGGAGCTGTTTTTT.

The chain employs TRBV7-9 and TRBJ1-1, with TRBD1 identical over 9 bases. After removal of 5 bases from V and 5 bases from J, the junction contained 9 bases not matched to a gene. Per the germline V gene, CDR1 is SEHNR and CDR2 is FQNEAQ (reference sequence). The length of the CDR3 is 15 residues. CDR3: CASSLTSGQGTEAFF. DNA for the CDR3: TGTGCCAGCAGCCTTACCTCGGGACAGGGTACTGAAGCTTTCTTT.

The J gene is TRBJ1-4, the V gene TRBV3-1 (or the pseudogene TRBV3-2); D not resolved. Germline CDR1 reads LGHDT; CDR2 reads YNNKEL (reference sequence). Trimming left V 3 bases short and J 0 bases short, with 8 bases between. The CDR3 has 15 amino acids. DNA of the CDR3: TGTGCCAGCAGCCAGAGGGAAGCAACTAATGAAAAACTGTTTTTT. It is translated as CASSQREATNEKLFF.

The chain recombines TRBV19 with TRBJ1-2; maybe TRBD1 (5 bases). V was pared by 5 bases and J by 2 bases, with 12 bases between. The germline CDR1 and CDR2 sequences are LNHDA and SQIVND (reference sequence). The CDR3 consists of 14 residues. CDR3 bases: TGTGCCAGTAGTGTGTGGCAGGGCAACTATGGCTACACCTTC. This codes for CASSVWQGNYGYTF.

The chain joins TRBV30 to TRBJ1-6; D may be TRBD1 (5 bases). The germline V and J ends were trimmed by 3 bases and 3 bases, with 9 bases remaining between them. This CDR3 contains 14 residues. Germline loops: CDR1 GTSNPN, CDR2 SVGIG (reference sequence). This chain's CDR3 is CAWSRQSYNSPLHF. Here the CDR3 DNA reads TGTGCCTGGAGCCGACAGAGCTATAATTCACCCCTCCACTTT.

The rearrangement uses TRBV5-8 and TRBJ2-1, with D tentatively TRBD2 (5 bases). The CDR3 covers 15 residues. CDR1 and CDR2 from the germline V gene are SGHTS and YDEGEE. The V end was cut by 0 bases, the J end by 8 bases, with 15 bases between. Here the CDR3 reads CASSLAWRAGDEQFF. Here the CDR3 DNA reads TGTGCCAGCAGCTTGGCCTGGCGGGCCGGTGATGAGCAGTTCTTC.

This clone showed up just once. The CDR3 region has the DNA TGTGCCAGCAGCTGGAGTAGGAACTCTGGAAACACCATATATTTT. It translates to CASSWSRNSGNTIYF. The gene calls are TRBV7-9 and TRBJ1-3; D is unclear. The CDR3 is made up of 15 amino acids. V shed 4 bases and J shed 0 bases, with 10 bases lying between them. The germline V gene has CDR1 SEHNR and CDR2 FQNEAQ (reference sequence).

V usage is TRBV6-4 and J usage is TRBJ2-4; 9 bases line up with TRBD1. V gave up 5 bases and J gave up 7 bases; unmatched junction bases: 3. The CDR3 spans 13 residues. CDR1 is MRHNA, CDR2 SNTAGT, per germline. The CDR3 DNA sequence: TGTGCCAGCAGTACCGGGACAGGGAACATTCAGTACTTC. Translated: CASSTGTGNIQYF.

This clone was seen just once. The gene calls are TRBV5-1 and TRBJ1-1; TRBD1 is a possible D gene (6 bases). The CDR3 runs to 14 residues. The ends were cut back, 6 bases at V and 0 bases at J, with 12 bases in the middle. Germline CDR1 is SGHRS and CDR2 is YFSETQ. DNA of the CDR3: TGCGCCAGCACTCCCGGACAGCTGAACACTGAAGCTTTCTTT. This encodes CASTPGQLNTEAFF. The entire variable domain, with the rest obtained from reference TRBV5-1 and TRBJ1-1, is as follows: KAGVTQTPRYLIKTRGQQVTLSCSPISGHRSVSWYQQTPGQGLQFLFEYFSETQRNKGNFPGRFSGRQFSNSRSEMNVSTLELGDSALYLCASTPGQLNTEAFFGQGTRLTVV.

CDR3 in DNA: TGTGCCAGTAGTATAGATCAGGGCCTGGGGGGCTACACCTTC. This sequence encodes CASSIDQGLGGYTF. V and J are TRBV19 and TRBJ1-2, with a weak D call TRBD1 (5 bases). Trimming left V 0 bases short and J 8 bases short, with 13 bases between. The CDR3 length is 14 residues. CDR1 and CDR2 (germline): LNHDA, SQIVND (reference sequence).

This clone was found once. This chain uses TRBV7-9 with TRBJ2-6, with D possibly TRBD1 on 6 matching bases. The germline V gene has CDR1 SEHNR and CDR2 FQNEAQ (reference sequence). V lost 4 bases and J 1 base, leaving 20 bases between the germline ends. The CDR3 consists of 19 residues. CDR3 nucleotides: TGTGCCAGCAGCTCCTCCGGCCGGTACACAGGGTCTGGGGCCAACGTCCTGACTTTC. It translates to CASSSSGRYTGSGANVLTF.

This clone was seen just once. The chain joins TRBV12-5 to TRBJ1-2, with 8 bases fitting TRBD1. V gave up 6 bases and J gave up 0 bases; unmatched junction bases: 18. This CDR3 has 19 residues. Germline V gives CDR1 LGHNT, CDR2 FRNRAP. Here the CDR3 reads CASGLRSEPGGLTNYGYTF. For the CDR3, the DNA is TGTGCTAGTGGCCTTCGGTCCGAACCAGGGGGCCTGACTAACTATGGCTACACCTTC. Looking up the rest from reference TRBV12-5 and TRBJ1-2 gives the full variable domain: DARVTQTPRHKVTEMGQEVTMRCQPILGHNTVFWYRQTMMQGLELLAYFRNRAPLDDSGMPKDRFSAEMPDATLATLKIQPSEPRDSAVYFCASGLRSEPGGLTNYGYTFGSGTRLTVV.

For this clone: Other DNA sequences of this sample code for an identical CDR3. V is TRBV9 and J is TRBJ1-2; D is unclear. CDR1 and CDR2 from the germline V gene are SGDLS and YYNGEE. The CDR3 totals 11 residues. V lost 0 bases to trimming and J lost 8 bases, with 5 bases between them. CDR3 in DNA: TGTGCCAGCAGCGTAGGCGAGGGCTACACCTTC. Its translation: CASSVGEGYTF.

The CDR3 coding sequence is TGTGCCAGCTCATTCGGGACAGGGAACTACGAGCAGTACTTC. Protein sequence: CASSFGTGNYEQYF. The V call is TRBV18, the J call TRBJ2-7; the match to TRBD1 covers 9 bases. J lost 3 bases, V lost 5 bases, and 5 bases had no gene match. In germline, CDR1 is KGHSH, CDR2 LQKENI. The CDR3 covers 14 residues.

This chain links TRBV27 with TRBJ2-3, with 7 bases fitting TRBD1. The ends lost 4 bases at V and 3 bases at J; junction bases unmatched: 10. Germline V gives CDR1 MNHEY, CDR2 SMNVEV (reference sequence). The CDR3 totals 16 residues. CDR3: CASSSQGRSWTDTQYF. Written as DNA, the CDR3 is TGTGCCAGCAGTTCACAGGGGAGAAGTTGGACAGATACGCAGTATTTT.

The chain carries TRBV7-9 and TRBJ2-3; TRBD2 agrees at 12 bases. Trimming took 4 bases from V and 5 from J; bases not matched to a gene: 4. CDR1 and CDR2 from the germline V gene are SEHNR and FQNEAQ (reference sequence). CDR3 size: 15 residues. CDR3 amino acids: CASSWTTSGGDTQYF. The CDR3 coding sequence is TGTGCCAGCAGCTGGACGACTAGCGGGGGAGATACGCAGTATTTT.

The chain is built from TRBV3-1 (or the pseudogene TRBV3-2) and TRBJ2-7, with a tentative D call TRBD2 (6 bases). V dropped 1 base and J dropped 6 bases, with 13 bases sitting between them. From germline, CDR1 is LGHDT and CDR2 YNNKEL (reference sequence). CDR3 length: 14 amino acids. The chain's CDR3 is CASSQGLEGLEQYF. In DNA form, the CDR3 reads TGTGCCAGCAGCCAAGGTCTAGAGGGACTCGAGCAGTACTTC.

The chain joins TRBV4-3 to TRBJ2-1; 8 bases align to TRBD2. V was pared by 0 bases and J by 2 bases, with 9 bases of the junction left unmatched. This CDR3 spans 18 amino acids. Germline lookup yields CDR1 LGHNA and CDR2 YSLEER. This chain's CDR3 is CASSQDGGELAAYNEQFF. CDR3 coding DNA: TGCGCCAGCAGCCAAGATGGGGGAGAACTAGCGGCCTACAATGAGCAGTTCTTC.

This clone came up a few times. This rearrangement joins TRBV9 to TRBJ1-1; TRBD1 might be the D (5 bases). The CDR3 totals 15 residues. Trimming took off 0 bases at V and 1 base at J, with 10 bases between the two ends. In germline, CDR1 is SGDLS, CDR2 YYNGEE. The CDR3 DNA reads as TGTGCCAGCAGCGTAGTTGGGGCTAAGAACACTGAAGCTTTCTTT. This sequence encodes CASSVVGAKNTEAFF.

V and J are TRBV15 and TRBJ1-3, with 7 bases matching TRBD1. The CDR3 sequence is 15 residues long. Germline CDR1 is LNHNV and CDR2 is YYDKDF (reference sequence). V shed 4 bases, J shed 3 bases, and the junction held 6 bases outside the gene matches. The CDR3 nucleotides read TGTGCCACCAGCATCGACAGGGCATATGGAAACACCATATATTTT. Translated, it gives CATSIDRAYGNTIYF.

This sequence joins TRBV7-2 and TRBJ2-7, with unresolved D. CDR1 is SGHTA and CDR2 is FQGNSA in the germline V gene. Trimming took 4 bases from V and 1 from J, leaving 8 bases between them. The CDR3 consists of 13 residues. CDR3 sequence: CASSSSPSYEQYF. CDR3 DNA: TGTGCCAGCAGCTCCTCCCCTTCCTACGAGCAGTACTTC. Together with reference TRBV7-2 and TRBJ2-7, the CDR3 gives the full variable domain: GAGVSQSPSNKVTEKGKDVELRCDPISGHTALYWYRQSLGQGLEFLIYFQGNSAPDKSGLPSDRFSAERTGGSVSTLTIQRTQQEDSAVYLCASSSSPSYEQYFGPGTRLTVT.

This chain's CDR3 is CASRHRGGSEGYTF. The CDR3 DNA reads TGTGCCAGCAGGCACCGGGGAGGGTCTGAGGGCTACACCTTC. The chain is built from TRBV5-6 and TRBJ1-2; D uncertain. Trimming took off 5 bases at V and 8 bases at J, with 19 bases between the two ends. The CDR3 length is 14 residues. Germline V gene lookup returns CDR1 SGHDT and CDR2 YYEEEE.

The chain recombines TRBV7-8 with TRBJ1-5; 7 nucleotides match TRBD1. V lost 1 base and J lost 0; bases outside the gene matches: 3. Germline assignment: CDR1 SGHVS and CDR2 FQNEAQ. CDR3 length: 16 residues. The CDR3 DNA reads TGTGCCAGCAGCTTAGAGGGACAGAGTAGCAATCAGCCCCAGCATTTT. The encoded protein is CASSLEGQSSNQPQHF.

The chain carries TRBV19 and TRBJ1-2; D gene uncertain. This CDR3 is built from 11 residues. V was trimmed by 8 bases and J by 2 bases, leaving 6 bases between them. Per the germline V gene, CDR1 is LNHDA and CDR2 is SQIVND (reference sequence). In DNA form, the CDR3 reads TGTGCCAGTGGCGGCAACTATGGCTACACCTTC. It translates to CASGGNYGYTF.

The chain is built from TRBV7-9 and TRBJ1-2; the D gene is possibly TRBD1 (6 bases). This CDR3 is built from 15 residues. CDR1 and CDR2 (germline): SEHNR, FQNEAQ (reference sequence). The V and J ends lost 5 bases and 4 bases respectively, with 17 bases between them. The CDR3 protein is CASSEISGVGYGYTF. CDR3 in DNA: TGTGCCAGCAGCGAAATCTCAGGGGTAGGCTATGGCTACACCTTC.